The 13 T cell receptor beta chains presented below share a single source sample, sequenced in a study of cytomegalovirus exposure and HLA in healthy donors. PCR primers comprised 60 Vbeta and 13 Jbeta primers. Data came from immunoSEQ multiplex PCR; TCRdb stores just in-frame clones and leaves some out. This sample yields 50,000 to 65,000 clones, of which approximately 82% are seen a single time; roughly 23% belongs to the top ten. The sequenced sample consisted of PBMCs. The source of these receptors is a woman between 35 and 50 years old in good health and CMV-seropositive.

This clone was seen a few times. An end of the junction differs from the germline gene, which may be a read error. The V call is TRBV7-9, the J call TRBJ1-5; TRBD1 agrees at 9 bases. The germline V gene has CDR1 SEHNR and CDR2 FQNEAQ (reference sequence). The CDR3 sequence is 15 residues long. The CDR3: CSSSPGQGYPEPQHF. The CDR3 nucleotides read TGTTCCAGCAGCCCGGGACAGGGATACCCGGAGCCCCAGCATTTT. Full variable domain (outside the CDR3, taken from reference TRBV7-9 and TRBJ1-5): DTGVSQNPRHKITKRGQNVTFRCDPISEHNRLYWYRQTLGQGPEFLTYFQNEAQLEKSRLLSDRFSAERPKGSFSTLEIQRTEQGDSAMYLCSSSPGQGYPEPQHFGDGTRLSIL.

Points on this clone: At one end the junction does not follow the germline gene, possibly because of a read error. V and J are TRBV7-9 and TRBJ1-5, with 10 bases that match TRBD1. Germline V gene data show CDR1 as SEHNR and CDR2 as FQNEAQ (reference sequence). The CDR3 is 15 residues long. CDR3 nucleotide sequence: TGTTCCAGCAGCCAAGGGGACAGGGGTAACCAGCCCCAGCATTTT. The encoded protein is CSSSQGDRGNQPQHF.

The chain carries TRBV6-5 and TRBJ1-4, with D hard to call. The CDR3 length is 14 residues. From germline, CDR1 is MNHEY and CDR2 SVGAGI. V lost 7 bases, J lost 6 bases, and 15 bases lay in between. The CDR3 spells CASTPNGGHEKLFF. Written as DNA, the CDR3 is TGTGCCAGCACCCCTAACGGAGGACATGAAAAACTGTTTTTT.

The rearrangement joins TRBV4-1 to TRBJ2-1, with D possibly matching TRBD2 (6 bases). V shed 0 bases and J shed 5 bases, with 14 bases lying between them. This CDR3 is built from 16 residues. Germline V CDR1 and CDR2: MGHRA, YSYEKL. CDR3 protein: CASSQENYRTNNEQFF. CDR3 bases: TGCGCCAGCAGCCAAGAAAACTACCGGACTAACAATGAGCAGTTCTTC.

This sequence joins TRBV7-2 and TRBJ2-2, with a tentative D call TRBD2 (5 bases). The CDR3 runs to 13 residues. V was cut by 1 base and J by 7 bases, with 7 bases left in between. The germline gives CDR1 SGHTA, CDR2 FQGNSA. CDR3: CASSLVRGGELFF. CDR3 sequence (DNA): TGTGCCAGCAGCTTAGTTCGGGGCGGGGAGCTGTTTTTT. Using reference TRBV7-2 and TRBJ2-2 for the parts outside the CDR3, the full variable domain is GAGVSQSPSNKVTEKGKDVELRCDPISGHTALYWYRQSLGQGLEFLIYFQGNSAPDKSGLPSDRFSAERTGGSVSTLTIQRTQQEDSAVYLCASSLVRGGELFFGEGSRLTVL.

The rearrangement joins TRBV6-1 to TRBJ2-6, with D possibly matching TRBD2 (6 bases). V was shortened by 9 bases and J by 1 base, with 10 bases between the two germline ends. Looked up from germline, CDR1 is MNHNS and CDR2 is SASEGT. CDR3 length: 14 residues. As DNA, the CDR3 is TGTGCCAGTGCGGGGATTTCTGGGGCCAACGTCCTGACTTTC. This translates into CASAGISGANVLTF.

The chain joins TRBV4-1 to TRBJ1-5, with D perhaps TRBD1 (5 bases). Germline lookup yields CDR1 MGHRA and CDR2 YSYEKL. CDR3 length equals 17 residues. V lost 1 base and J lost 5, with 18 bases in between. The CDR3 DNA reads as TGCGCCAGCAGCCAAGTATTAAGTGGCTGGGGGGATCAGCCCCAGCATTTT. It yields the protein CASSQVLSGWGDQPQHF.

This clone was observed a few times. The chain uses TRBV13 and TRBJ2-1; 12 nucleotides align to TRBD2. This CDR3 has 17 amino acids. V lost 5 bases to trimming and J lost 1 base; unmatched junction nucleotides: 6. Germline CDR1 PRHDT, CDR2 FYEKMQ (reference sequence). The CDR3 is CASSLGLAGGSYNEQFF. The CDR3 DNA is TGTGCCAGCAGCCTGGGACTAGCGGGTGGGTCCTACAATGAGCAGTTCTTC.

Concerning this clone: One end of the junction varies from germline; a read error may be responsible. This rearrangement joins TRBV18 to TRBJ1-3, with D hard to call. The CDR3 totals 13 residues. Germline CDR1 KGHSH, CDR2 LQKENI. The CDR3 DNA reads as TGTGCCAGCTCACCACTTCCTGGAGACACCATATATTTT. It yields the protein CASSPLPGDTIYF.

V usage is TRBV6-5 and J usage is TRBJ1-1; TRBD1 matches at 9 bases. This CDR3 comprises 14 residues. The V gene's germline CDR1 is MNHEY and CDR2 SVGAGI. The V segment lost 6 bases and the J segment 6 bases; nucleotides outside the gene matches: 8. DNA for the CDR3: TGTGCCAGCAGAACCCTCGGACAGGGGTCTGAAGCTTTCTTT. Translating gives CASRTLGQGSEAFF.

The rearrangement joins TRBV19 to TRBJ2-3; a possible D gene is TRBD1 (5 bases). Germline CDR1 and CDR2: LNHDA and SQIVND (reference sequence). This CDR3 is 13 amino acids long. Trimming removed 9 bases at V and 4 bases at J, with 14 bases between. The CDR3 region is CARAPLGADTQYF. CDR3 nucleotides: TGTGCCAGGGCCCCTTTAGGGGCAGATACGCAGTATTTT.

This clone was counted a single time. The chain uses TRBV7-9 and TRBJ2-7; TRBD2 matches 7 bases. CDR1 and CDR2 from the germline V gene are SEHNR and FQNEAQ (reference sequence). There are 14 residues in the CDR3. The trim removed 2 bases at V and 1 base at J, leaving 2 bases unmatched. The CDR3 coding sequence is TGTGCCAGCAGCTTAAGGGGAGGGTCCTACGAGCAGTACTTC. This encodes CASSLRGGSYEQYF.

The rearrangement uses TRBV27 and TRBJ1-2; the match to TRBD1 covers 9 bases. The V segment lost 5 bases and the J segment 7 bases; nucleotides outside the gene matches: 8. The CDR3 extends over 14 amino acids. Germline-derived CDR1 and CDR2 are MNHEY and SMNVEV (reference sequence). Here the CDR3 DNA reads TGTGCCAGCAGTCCAGGACAGGGGAGGGCTGGCTACACCTTC. The encoded protein is CASSPGQGRAGYTF.